This T cell receptor beta chain was captured by sequencing in a study of shared clonotypes between healthy human individuals. In regard to this clone: The antigen is not known.

Study outcomes and limitations: It was anticipated that sequencing depth would influence how many clonotypes donors shared.

The CDR3 extends over 14 amino acids. Trimming stripped 3 bases from V and 7 bases from J, with 17 bases between. Germline V lookup: CDR1 SGHRS, CDR2 YFSETQ. Profiled with immunoSEQ multiplex PCR; TCRdb holds only in-frame clones, not every one. The data show some 2,500,000 clones, with roughly 93% seen just once and about 0.34% held by the top ten. The origin of this receptor is a young man in good health. Some clones in this sample may be carry-over from other donors' samples. Sample: naive CD4+ T cells from PBMCs. Noted subset: CD45RA+ positively selected. The J gene is TRBJ2-7, the V gene TRBV5-1; tentative D call: TRBD2 (6 bases). The CDR3 loop is CASSSTSIHREQYF. The DNA of the CDR3 is TGCGCCAGCAGCTCGACTAGTATTCATCGGGAGCAGTACTTC. Together with reference TRBV5-1 and TRBJ2-7, the CDR3 gives the full variable domain: KAGVTQTPRYLIKTRGQQVTLSCSPISGHRSVSWYQQTPGQGLQFLFEYFSETQRNKGNFPGRFSGRQFSNSRSEMNVSTLELGDSALYLCASSSTSIHREQYFGPGTRLTVT.